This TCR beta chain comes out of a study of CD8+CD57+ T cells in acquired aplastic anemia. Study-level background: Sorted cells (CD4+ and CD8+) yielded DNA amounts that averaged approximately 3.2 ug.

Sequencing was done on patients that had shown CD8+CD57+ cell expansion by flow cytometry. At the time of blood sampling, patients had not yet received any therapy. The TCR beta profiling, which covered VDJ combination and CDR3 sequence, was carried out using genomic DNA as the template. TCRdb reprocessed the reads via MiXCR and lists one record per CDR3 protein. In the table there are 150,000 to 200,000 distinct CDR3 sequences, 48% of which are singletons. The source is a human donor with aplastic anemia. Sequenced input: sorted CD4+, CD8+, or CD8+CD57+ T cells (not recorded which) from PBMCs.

CDR3 in DNA: TGTGCCAGCACCGGGACAGGGACTAATGAAAAACTGTTTTTT. It yields the protein CASTGTGTNEKLFF. V and J are TRBV2 and TRBJ1-4, with 9 bases lining up with TRBD1. CDR1 is SNHLY, CDR2 FYNNEI, per germline. Trimming took 7 bases from V and 2 from J; bases not matched to a gene: 2. The CDR3 runs 14 residues. Drawing the rest from reference TRBV2 and TRBJ1-4, the complete variable domain is EPEVTQTPSHQVTQMGQEVILRCVPISNHLYFYWYRQILGQKVEFLVSFYNNEISEKSEIFDDQFSVERPDGSNFTLKIRSTKLEDSAMYFCASTGTGTNEKLFFGSGTQLSVL.